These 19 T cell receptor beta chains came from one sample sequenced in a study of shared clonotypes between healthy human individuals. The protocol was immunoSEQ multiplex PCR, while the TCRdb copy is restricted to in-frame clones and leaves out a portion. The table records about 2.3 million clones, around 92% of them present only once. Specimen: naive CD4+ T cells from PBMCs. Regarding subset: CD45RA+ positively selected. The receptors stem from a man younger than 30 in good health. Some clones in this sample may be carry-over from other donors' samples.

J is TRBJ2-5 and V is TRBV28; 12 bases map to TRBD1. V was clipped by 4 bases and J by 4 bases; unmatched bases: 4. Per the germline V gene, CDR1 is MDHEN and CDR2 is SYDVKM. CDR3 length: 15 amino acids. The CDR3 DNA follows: TGTGCCAGCAGTTCGCCGGGACAGGGGGCAGAGACCCAGTACTTC. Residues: CASSSPGQGAETQYF. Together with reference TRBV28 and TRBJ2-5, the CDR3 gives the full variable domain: DVKVTQSSRYLVKRTGEKVFLECVQDMDHENMFWYRQDPGLGLRLIYFSYDVKMKEKGDIPEGYSVSREKKERFSLILESASTNQTSMYLCASSSPGQGAETQYFGPGTRLLVL.

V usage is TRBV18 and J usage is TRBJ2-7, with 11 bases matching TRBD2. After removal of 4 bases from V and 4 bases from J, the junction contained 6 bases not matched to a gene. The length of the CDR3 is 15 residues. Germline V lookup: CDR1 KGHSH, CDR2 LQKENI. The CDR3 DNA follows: TGTGCCAGCTCACTGGCCGGGACTAGCGGATACGAGCAGTACTTC. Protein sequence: CASSLAGTSGYEQYF. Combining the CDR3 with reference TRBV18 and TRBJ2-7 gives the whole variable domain NAGVMQNPRHLVRRRGQEARLRCSPMKGHSHVYWYRQLPEEGLKFMVYLQKENIIDESGMPKERFSAEFPKEGPSILRIQQVVRGDSAAYFCASSLAGTSGYEQYFGPGTRLTVT.

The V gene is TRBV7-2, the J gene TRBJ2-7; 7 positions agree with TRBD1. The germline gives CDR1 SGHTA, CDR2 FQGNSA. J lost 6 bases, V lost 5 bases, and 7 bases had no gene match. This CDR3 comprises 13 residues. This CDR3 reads CASSQTGPGEQYF. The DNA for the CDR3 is TGTGCCAGCAGCCAGACAGGGCCCGGCGAGCAGTACTTC.

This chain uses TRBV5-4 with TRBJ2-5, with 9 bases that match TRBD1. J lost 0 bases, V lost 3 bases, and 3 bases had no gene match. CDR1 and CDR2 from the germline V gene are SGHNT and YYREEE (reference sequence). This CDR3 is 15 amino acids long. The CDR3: CASSSGQGYQETQYF. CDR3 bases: TGTGCCAGCAGCTCGGGACAGGGCTACCAAGAGACCCAGTACTTC.

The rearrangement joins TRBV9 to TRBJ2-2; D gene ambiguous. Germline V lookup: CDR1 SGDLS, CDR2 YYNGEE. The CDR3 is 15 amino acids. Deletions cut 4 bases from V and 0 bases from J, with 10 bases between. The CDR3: CASSPRSTNTGELFF. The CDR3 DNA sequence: TGTGCCAGCAGCCCCAGGTCAACGAACACCGGGGAGCTGTTTTTT.

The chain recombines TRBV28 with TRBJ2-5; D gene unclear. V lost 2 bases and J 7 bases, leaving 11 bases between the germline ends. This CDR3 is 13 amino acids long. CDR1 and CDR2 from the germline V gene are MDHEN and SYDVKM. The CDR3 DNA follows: TGTGCCAGCAGTTTACGGCCGAAAGGGACCCAGTACTTC. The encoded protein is CASSLRPKGTQYF.

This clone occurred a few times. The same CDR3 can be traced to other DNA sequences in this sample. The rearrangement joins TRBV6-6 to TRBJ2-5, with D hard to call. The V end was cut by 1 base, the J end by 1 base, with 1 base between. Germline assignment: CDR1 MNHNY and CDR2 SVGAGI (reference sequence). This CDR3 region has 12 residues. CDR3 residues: CASSYFQETQYF. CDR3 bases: TGTGCCAGCAGTTACTTCCAAGAGACCCAGTACTTC.

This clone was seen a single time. CDR3 loop: CASSLGTGDSYNEQFF. The CDR3 DNA reads as TGCGCCAGCAGCTTAGGAACAGGGGATTCCTACAATGAGCAGTTCTTC. V is TRBV5-1 and J is TRBJ2-1; 7 bases agree with TRBD1. The CDR3 is made up of 16 amino acids. Germline V gene lookup returns CDR1 SGHRS and CDR2 YFSETQ. V lost 2 bases and J lost 1; bases outside the gene matches: 6.

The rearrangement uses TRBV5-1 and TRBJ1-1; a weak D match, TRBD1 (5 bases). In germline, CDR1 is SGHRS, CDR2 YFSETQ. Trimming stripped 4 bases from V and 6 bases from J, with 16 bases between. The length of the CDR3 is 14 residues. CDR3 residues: CASSPGPFEAEAFF. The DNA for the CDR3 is TGCGCCAGCAGCCCGGGACCCTTTGAGGCTGAAGCTTTCTTT.

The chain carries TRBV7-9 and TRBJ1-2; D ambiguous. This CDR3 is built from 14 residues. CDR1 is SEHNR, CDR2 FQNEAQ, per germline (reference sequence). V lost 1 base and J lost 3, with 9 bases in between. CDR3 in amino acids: CASSLVPVDYGYTF. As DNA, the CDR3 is TGTGCCAGCAGCTTAGTCCCAGTCGACTATGGCTACACCTTC. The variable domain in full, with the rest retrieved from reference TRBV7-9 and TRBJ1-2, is DTGVSQNPRHKITKRGQNVTFRCDPISEHNRLYWYRQTLGQGPEFLTYFQNEAQLEKSRLLSDRFSAERPKGSFSTLEIQRTEQGDSAMYLCASSLVPVDYGYTFGSGTRLTVV.

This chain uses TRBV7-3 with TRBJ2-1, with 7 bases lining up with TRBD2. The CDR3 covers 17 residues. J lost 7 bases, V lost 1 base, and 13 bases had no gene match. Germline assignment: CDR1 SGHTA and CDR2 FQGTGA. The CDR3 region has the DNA TGTGCCAGCAGCTTAAGGGGTGGAAGGGAGGGAACAAATGAGCAGTTCTTC. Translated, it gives CASSLRGGREGTNEQFF.

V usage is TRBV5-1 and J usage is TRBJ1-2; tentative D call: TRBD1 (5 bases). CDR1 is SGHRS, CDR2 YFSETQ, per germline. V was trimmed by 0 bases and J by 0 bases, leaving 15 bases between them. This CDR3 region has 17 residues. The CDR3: CASSLAPGREANYGYTF. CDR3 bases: TGCGCCAGCAGCTTGGCCCCGGGACGGGAAGCTAACTATGGCTACACCTTC.

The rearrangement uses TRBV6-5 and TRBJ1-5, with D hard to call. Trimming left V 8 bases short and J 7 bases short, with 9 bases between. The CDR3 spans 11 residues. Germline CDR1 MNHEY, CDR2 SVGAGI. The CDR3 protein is CASGFVQPQHF. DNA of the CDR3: TGTGCCAGCGGTTTTGTGCAGCCCCAGCATTTT.

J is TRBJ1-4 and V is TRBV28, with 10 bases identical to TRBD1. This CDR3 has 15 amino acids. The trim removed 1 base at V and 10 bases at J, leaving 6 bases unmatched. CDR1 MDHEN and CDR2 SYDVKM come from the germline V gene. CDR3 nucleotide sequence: TGTGCCAGCAGTTTATTAGGACAGGGGGGGGCAAAACTGTTTTTT. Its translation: CASSLLGQGGAKLFF.

In DNA, the CDR3 is TGTGCCAGCAGTTTATCGGGGCTTTCGGGTGGCTACACCTTC. Amino acids: CASSLSGLSGGYTF. J is TRBJ1-2 and V is TRBV27; the D gene is possibly TRBD1 (5 bases). This CDR3 contains 14 residues. Germline loops: CDR1 MNHEY, CDR2 SMNVEV (reference sequence). With 0 bases removed from V and 7 bases from J, the gap between germline ends came to 12 bases.

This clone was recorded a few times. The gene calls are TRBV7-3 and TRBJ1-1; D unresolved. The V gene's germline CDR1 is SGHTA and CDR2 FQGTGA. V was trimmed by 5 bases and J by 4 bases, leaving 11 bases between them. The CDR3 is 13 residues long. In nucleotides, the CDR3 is TGTGCCAGCAGCCCATCGTATACCACTGAAGCTTTCTTT. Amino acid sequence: CASSPSYTTEAFF.

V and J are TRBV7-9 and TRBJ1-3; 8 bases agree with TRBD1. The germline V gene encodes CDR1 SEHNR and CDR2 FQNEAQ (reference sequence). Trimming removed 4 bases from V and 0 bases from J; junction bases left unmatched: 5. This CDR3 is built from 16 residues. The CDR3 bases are TGTGCCAGCAGCTCGGGACAGGCGAGCTCTGGAAACACCATATATTTT. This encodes CASSSGQASSGNTIYF.

The CDR3 sequence is CASSRDRAAFGRDEGQTQYF. CDR3 sequence (DNA): TGTGCCAGCAGCCGAGATAGGGCAGCCTTCGGGAGGGACGAAGGACAGACCCAGTACTTC. The rearrangement joins TRBV4-2 to TRBJ2-5, with 8 positions matching TRBD2. CDR3 length: 20 residues. CDR1 is LGHNA and CDR2 is YNFKEQ in the germline V gene. Unmatched junction bases numbered 25, after V lost 4 bases and J lost 6 bases.

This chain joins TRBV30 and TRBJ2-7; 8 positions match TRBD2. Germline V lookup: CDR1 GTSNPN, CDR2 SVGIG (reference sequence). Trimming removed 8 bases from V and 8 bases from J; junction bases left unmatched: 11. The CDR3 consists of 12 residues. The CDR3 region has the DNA TGTGCCCTGGGAGGACTAGCCACCCAGCAGTACTTC. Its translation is CALGGLATQQYF.